This paragraph reports one T cell receptor beta chain. The data stem from a study of blood T cell repertoires in COVID-19. Study information: Spain, Italy and the United States supplied samples that represented acute and convalescent COVID-19. In each case, the material was cDNA or gDNA derived from T cells, B-cell-depleted T cells, or PBMCs.

Original processing methods: It was from reference gene primer amplification that nucleated cell counts were estimated. Profiling relied on immunoSEQ multiplex PCR, and the TCRdb table lists in-frame clones only, not all of them. For V, J and clone size, that table is used; D and trimming come from the DNA. Altogether about 320,000 clones are present, more than 80% being singletons, with the ten largest covering under 8%. Trimming cost V 9 bases and J 8 bases; bases outside gene matches: 8. The CDR3 totals 14 residues. CDR1 is SNHLY, CDR2 FYNNEI, per germline. This receptor was obtained from a man aged 18 to 30 who had recovered from COVID-19. The chain employs TRBV2 and TRBJ2-1; TRBD2 agrees at 12 bases. Specimen: peripheral blood. The CDR3 loop reads CASDWTSGIDEQFF. The CDR3 DNA reads as TGTGCCAGTGATTGGACTAGCGGGATCGATGAGCAGTTCTTC.